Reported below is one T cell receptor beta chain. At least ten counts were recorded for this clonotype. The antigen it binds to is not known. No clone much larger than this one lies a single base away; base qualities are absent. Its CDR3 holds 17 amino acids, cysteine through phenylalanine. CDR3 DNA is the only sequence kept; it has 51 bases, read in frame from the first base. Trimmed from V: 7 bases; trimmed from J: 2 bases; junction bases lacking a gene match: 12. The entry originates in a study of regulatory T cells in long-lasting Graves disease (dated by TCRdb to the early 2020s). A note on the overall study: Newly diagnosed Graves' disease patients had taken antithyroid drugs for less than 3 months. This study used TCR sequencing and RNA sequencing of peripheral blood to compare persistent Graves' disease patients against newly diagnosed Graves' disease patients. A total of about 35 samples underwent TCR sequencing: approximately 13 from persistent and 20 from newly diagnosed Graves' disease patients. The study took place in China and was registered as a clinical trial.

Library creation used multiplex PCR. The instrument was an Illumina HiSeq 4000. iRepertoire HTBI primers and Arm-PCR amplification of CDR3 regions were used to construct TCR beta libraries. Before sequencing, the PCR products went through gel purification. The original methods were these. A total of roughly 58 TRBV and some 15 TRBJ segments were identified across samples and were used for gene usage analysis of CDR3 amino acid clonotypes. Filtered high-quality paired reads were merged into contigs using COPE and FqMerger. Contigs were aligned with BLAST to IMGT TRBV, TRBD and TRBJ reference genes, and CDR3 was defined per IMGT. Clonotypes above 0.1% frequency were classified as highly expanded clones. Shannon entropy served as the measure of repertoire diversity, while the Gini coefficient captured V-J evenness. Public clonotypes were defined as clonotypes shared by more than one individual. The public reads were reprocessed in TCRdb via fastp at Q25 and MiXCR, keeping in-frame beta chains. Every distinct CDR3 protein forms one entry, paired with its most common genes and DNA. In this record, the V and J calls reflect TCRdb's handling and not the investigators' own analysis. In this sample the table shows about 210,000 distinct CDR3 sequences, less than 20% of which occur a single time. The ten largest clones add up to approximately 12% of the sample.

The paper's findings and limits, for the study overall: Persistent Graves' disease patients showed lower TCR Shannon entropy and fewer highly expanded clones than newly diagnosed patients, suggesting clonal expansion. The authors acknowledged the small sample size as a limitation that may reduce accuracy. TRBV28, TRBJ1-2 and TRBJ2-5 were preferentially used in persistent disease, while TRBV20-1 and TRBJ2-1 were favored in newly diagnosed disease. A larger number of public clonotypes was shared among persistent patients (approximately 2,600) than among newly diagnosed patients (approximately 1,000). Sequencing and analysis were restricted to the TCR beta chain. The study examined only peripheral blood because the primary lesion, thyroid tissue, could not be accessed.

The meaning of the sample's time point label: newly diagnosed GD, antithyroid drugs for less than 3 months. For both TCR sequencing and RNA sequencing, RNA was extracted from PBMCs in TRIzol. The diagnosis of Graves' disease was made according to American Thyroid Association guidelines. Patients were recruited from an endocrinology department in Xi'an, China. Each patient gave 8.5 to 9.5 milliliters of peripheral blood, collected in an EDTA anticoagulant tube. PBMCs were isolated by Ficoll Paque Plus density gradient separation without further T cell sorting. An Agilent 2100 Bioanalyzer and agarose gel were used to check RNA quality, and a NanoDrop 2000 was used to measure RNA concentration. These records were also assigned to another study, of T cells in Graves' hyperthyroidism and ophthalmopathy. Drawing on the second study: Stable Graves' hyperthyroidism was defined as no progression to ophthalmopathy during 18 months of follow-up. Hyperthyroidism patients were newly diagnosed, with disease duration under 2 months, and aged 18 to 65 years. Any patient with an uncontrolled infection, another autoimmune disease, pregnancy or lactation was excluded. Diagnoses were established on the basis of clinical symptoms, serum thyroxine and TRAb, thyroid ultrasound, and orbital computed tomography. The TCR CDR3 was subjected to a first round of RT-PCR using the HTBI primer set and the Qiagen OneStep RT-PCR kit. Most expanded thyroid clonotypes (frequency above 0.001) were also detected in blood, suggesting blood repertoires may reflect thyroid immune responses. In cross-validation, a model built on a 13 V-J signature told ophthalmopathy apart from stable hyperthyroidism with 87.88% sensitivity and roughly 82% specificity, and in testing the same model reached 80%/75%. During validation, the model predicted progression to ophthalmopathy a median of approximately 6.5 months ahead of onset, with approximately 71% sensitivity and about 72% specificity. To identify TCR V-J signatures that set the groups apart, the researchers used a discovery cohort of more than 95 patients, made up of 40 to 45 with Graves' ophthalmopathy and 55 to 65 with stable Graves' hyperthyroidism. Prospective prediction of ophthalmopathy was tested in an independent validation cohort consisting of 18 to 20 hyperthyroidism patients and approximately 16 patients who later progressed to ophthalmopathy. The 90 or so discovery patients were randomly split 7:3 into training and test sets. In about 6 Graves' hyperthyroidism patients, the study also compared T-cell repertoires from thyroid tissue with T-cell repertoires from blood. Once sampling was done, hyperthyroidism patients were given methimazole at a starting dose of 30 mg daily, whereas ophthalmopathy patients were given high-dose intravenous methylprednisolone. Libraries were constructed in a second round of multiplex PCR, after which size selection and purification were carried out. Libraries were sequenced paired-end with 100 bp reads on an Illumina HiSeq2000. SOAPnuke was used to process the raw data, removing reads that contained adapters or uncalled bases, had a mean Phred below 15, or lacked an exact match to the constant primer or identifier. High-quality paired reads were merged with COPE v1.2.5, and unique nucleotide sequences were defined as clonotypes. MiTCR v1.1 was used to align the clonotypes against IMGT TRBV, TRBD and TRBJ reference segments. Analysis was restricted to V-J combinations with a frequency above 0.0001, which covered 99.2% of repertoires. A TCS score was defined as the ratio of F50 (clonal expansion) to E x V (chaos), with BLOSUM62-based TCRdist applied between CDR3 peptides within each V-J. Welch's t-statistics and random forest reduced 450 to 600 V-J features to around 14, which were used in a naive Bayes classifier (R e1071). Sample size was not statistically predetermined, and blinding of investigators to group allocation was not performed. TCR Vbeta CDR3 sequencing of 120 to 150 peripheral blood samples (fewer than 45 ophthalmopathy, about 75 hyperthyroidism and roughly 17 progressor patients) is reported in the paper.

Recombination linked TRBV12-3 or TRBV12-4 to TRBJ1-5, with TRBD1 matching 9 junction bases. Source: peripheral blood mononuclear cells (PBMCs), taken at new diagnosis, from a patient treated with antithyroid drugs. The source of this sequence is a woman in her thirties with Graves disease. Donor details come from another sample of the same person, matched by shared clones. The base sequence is TGTGCCAGCATCCTCTCACAGGGGGCGCCGGGCAATCAGCCCCAGCATTTT. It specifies CASILSQGAPGNQPQHF.